Listed below are T cell receptor beta chains from one sample, sequenced in a study of blood T cell repertoires in COVID-19. The assay was immunoSEQ multiplex PCR, and TCRdb's table has in-frame clones only and misses some. Among roughly 100,000 clones listed, 80% to 90% were seen once. Sequenced input: peripheral blood. The receptors originated from a human donor in a cohort sampled during active COVID-19. Each CDR3 is given with its conserved first and last residue. A D gene is named only where the DNA matches it firmly. Some rows mark clone size as missing; the rest say once, few, many or name a class of expanded clone.

abundance	v_gene	d_gene	len	j_gene	CDR3nt	CDR3aa
.	TRBV7-3	.	14	TRBJ2-5	TGTGCCAGCAGCTCAGGAGGTGGGCAAGAGACCCAGTACTTC	CASSSGGGQETQYF
.	TRBV5-1	TRBD2	15	TRBJ2-5	TGCGCCAGCAGCAGAGGGACTAGCGGGAGAGAGACCCAGTACTTC	CASSRGTSGRETQYF
.	TRBV7-2	TRBD1	17	TRBJ1-3	TGTGCCAGCAGCTCCCCGGGACAGGGACTTATTGGAAACACCATATATTTT	CASSSPGQGLIGNTIYF
.	TRBV5-8	TRBD1	17	TRBJ2-5	TGTGCCAGCAGCCTAGATGGGACAGGAGGCTTCCAAGAGACCCAGTACTTC	CASSLDGTGGFQETQYF
.	TRBV28	.	14	TRBJ1-2	TGTGCCAGCAGTTTCCCCCCAGGGATGGGGGGCTACACCTTC	CASSFPPGMGGYTF
once	TRBV5-1	TRBD2	16	TRBJ2-3	TGCGCCAGCAGCTCCGGACTAGCGGGATCGGTAGATACGCAGTATTTT	CASSSGLAGSVDTQYF
few	TRBV11-2	TRBD2	19	TRBJ2-5	TGTGCCAGCAGCTTGGGCCTCCTAAGTGGGAGGGCTCTCCAAGAGACCCAGTACTTC	CASSLGLLSGRALQETQYF
.	TRBV15	TRBD1	12	TRBJ2-1	TGTGCCACCAGCAGAGGAACAGGGGGTTTGTTCTTC	CATSRGTGGLFF
.	TRBV7-9	.	15	TRBJ2-3	TGTGCCAGCAGCTTAGCGTCGACTCCACTGGATACGCAGTATTTT	CASSLASTPLDTQYF
.	TRBV7-9	TRBD1	15	TRBJ2-7	TGTGCCAGCAGCTTAGAGCAGGGGGCAAAAAACGAGCAGTACTTC	CASSLEQGAKNEQYF
once	TRBV5-1	TRBD2	15	TRBJ2-1	TGCGCCAGCAGCTTTGCGGGGGGCGAATACAATGAGCAGTTCTTC	CASSFAGGEYNEQFF
.	TRBV6-5	TRBD1	16	TRBJ1-6	TGTGCCAGCAGTTACTCCCCAGGACAGGGTAGGACACCCCTCCACTTT	CASSYSPGQGRTPLHF
.	TRBV28	TRBD2	18	TRBJ2-1	TGTGCCAGCACCGACGCCGCGGGAGGGCCGTACTCCTACAATGAGCAGTTCTTC	CASTDAAGGPYSYNEQFF
.	TRBV10-1	TRBD2	14	TRBJ2-5	TGCGCCAGCAGTGAGTCATTAGCGGGAGAGACCCAGTACTTC	CASSESLAGETQYF
.	TRBV7-8	.	15	TRBJ2-2	TGTGCCAGCAACCGACGTATGTCCGACACCGGGGAGCTGTTTTTT	CASNRRMSDTGELFF
.	TRBV4-2	TRBD1	17	TRBJ1-4	TGTGCCAGCAGCCGATTATCCGGACAGGGGCGGAATGAAAAACTGTTTTTT	CASSRLSGQGRNEKLFF
.	TRBV30	.	14	TRBJ1-1	TGTGCCTGGAGTGTAACAGGCCTGAACACTGAAGCTTTCTTT	CAWSVTGLNTEAFF
.	TRBV11-2	TRBD1	15	TRBJ1-4	TGTGCCAGCAGCTTCCGGACAGGGGCTAATGAAAAACTGTTTTTT	CASSFRTGANEKLFF
.	TRBV27	.	14	TRBJ2-3	TGTGCCAGCAGTTTCGCGGGGCTTGGAGATACGCAGTATTTT	CASSFAGLGDTQYF
once	TRBV3-1/TRBV3-2	TRBD2	18	TRBJ2-3	TGTGCCAGCAGCCCCTTAGCGGGAACCCTCCCACACACAGATACGCAGTATTTT	CASSPLAGTLPHTDTQYF
.	TRBV6-2/TRBV6-3	.	16	TRBJ1-1	TGTGCCAGCAGTTACAATCCCAGGGTTATGAACACTGAAGCTTTCTTT	CASSYNPRVMNTEAFF
.	TRBV6-5	TRBD2	14	TRBJ2-1	TGTGCCAGCAGTTACAGTACTAGCGGCGATGAGCAGTTCTTC	CASSYSTSGDEQFF
.	TRBV2	.	14	TRBJ1-3	TGTGCCAGCAAGGCGGCGCTCTCTGGAAACACCATATATTTT	CASKAALSGNTIYF
.	TRBV4-2	.	15	TRBJ1-1	TGTGCCAGCAGCCAGGGAACTAGATTGAACACTGAAGCTTTCTTT	CASSQGTRLNTEAFF
.	TRBV19	.	14	TRBJ1-1	TGTGCCAGTAGTATCGGGATGCGGAACACTGAAGCTTTCTTT	CASSIGMRNTEAFF
.	TRBV5-4	TRBD2	16	TRBJ2-1	TGTGCCAGCAGCTCGGGACTAGCGGGGCTCTACAATGAGCAGTTCTTC	CASSSGLAGLYNEQFF
few	TRBV19	TRBD1	14	TRBJ1-4	TGTGCCAGTACCGACAGGGGGCGAAGTGAAAAACTGTTTTTT	CASTDRGRSEKLFF
.	TRBV10-3	TRBD1	13	TRBJ2-5	TGTGCCATCAGGCAGACAGGGGAAGAGACCCAGTACTTC	CAIRQTGEETQYF
few	TRBV12-3/TRBV12-4	.	13	TRBJ1-2	TGTGCCAGCAGTTTTGTTCGGGGGAATGGCTACACCTTC	CASSFVRGNGYTF
.	TRBV9	.	15	TRBJ2-5	TGTGCCAGCAGCACCCCGGACAGCCGTGAAGAGACCCAGTACTTC	CASSTPDSREETQYF
.	TRBV6-1	TRBD1	13	TRBJ2-7	TGTGCCAGCAGTGAATGGGCAGGGGGCGAGCAGTACTTC	CASSEWAGGEQYF
.	TRBV3-1/TRBV3-2	.	13	TRBJ2-5	TGTGCCAGTTCCCTGCTCCGGCAAGAGACCCAGTACTTC	CASSLLRQETQYF
.	TRBV24-1	TRBD1	16	TRBJ1-5	TGTGCCACCAGTGATGGACGCTTGACAGGGGTTCAGCCCCAGCATTTT	CATSDGRLTGVQPQHF
.	TRBV28	TRBD1	15	TRBJ2-7	TGTGCCAGCAGTTCTCCGGGACAGTTATCCTACGAGCAGTACTTC	CASSSPGQLSYEQYF
.	TRBV4-1	TRBD1	15	TRBJ1-1	TGCGCCAGCAGCCAAGCAGGGGGCGGAAACACTGAAGCTTTCTTT	CASSQAGGGNTEAFF
.	TRBV7-9	.	14	TRBJ2-5	TGTGCCAGCGCAGAAGGGAGGTACCAAGAGACCCAGTACTTC	CASAEGRYQETQYF
.	TRBV6-6	.	14	TRBJ1-2	TGTGCCAGCAGTTACCAGGGCGATAACTATGGCTACACCTTC	CASSYQGDNYGYTF
.	TRBV5-1	.	12	TRBJ2-7	TGCGCCAGCAGCTTACCCACGCGGGAGCAGTACTTC	CASSLPTREQYF
.	TRBV6-4	.	13	TRBJ1-1	TGTGCCAGTAGCCAGGGGCTGGGTACTGAAGCTTTCTTT	CASSQGLGTEAFF
.	TRBV9	TRBD1	15	TRBJ2-7	TGTGCCAGCAGCGTAGCTACGAGGGGGCATTACGAGCAGTACTTC	CASSVATRGHYEQYF
.	TRBV7-2	TRBD2	15	TRBJ2-2	TGTGCCAGCAGCACCCGGACTAGCACGGGCGGGGAGCTGTTTTTT	CASSTRTSTGGELFF
few	TRBV4-1	TRBD2	18	TRBJ2-1	TGCGCCAGCAGCCAAGGGGGTATAACGGGAGGGCCGTACAATGAGCAGTTCTTC	CASSQGGITGGPYNEQFF
.	TRBV7-2	.	16	TRBJ1-1	TGTGCCAGCAGCTTAGGTGGGGCAGGGATGAACACTGAAGCTTTCTTT	CASSLGGAGMNTEAFF
.	TRBV27	TRBD1	15	TRBJ2-1	TGTGCCAGCAGTCTTAGGACAGGGTCCTACAATGAGCAGTTCTTC	CASSLRTGSYNEQFF
.	TRBV28	TRBD1	17	TRBJ2-7	TGTGCCGGCTCGCCTTTCCGAGACAGGGGTCTCACCTACGAGCAGTACTTC	CAGSPFRDRGLTYEQYF
.	TRBV7-9	TRBD2	14	TRBJ2-3	TGTGCCAGCAGCACCGGACTAGGAATAGATACGCAGTATTTT	CASSTGLGIDTQYF
.	TRBV7-8	.	15	TRBJ2-7	TGTGCCAGCAGCTCGGGGTTTCGGGGAGAGTACGAGCAGTACTTC	CASSSGFRGEYEQYF
.	TRBV6-5	TRBD2	16	TRBJ2-1	TGTGCCAGCAGTTACGGAAGGACTAGCGGAGCCAATGAGCAGTTCTTC	CASSYGRTSGANEQFF